This record concerns one T cell receptor (beta chain) sequence. The data stem from a study of PD-L1 blockade in urothelial cancer. TCRdb's copy holds only in-frame clones and misses some; the assay was immunoSEQ multiplex PCR. The repertoire includes about 50,000 clones, 86% of them detected once, and about 9.4% sits in the top ten. Time point denoted: peripheral blood 6 weeks after treatment start. V was cut by 4 bases and J by 3 bases, with 11 bases left in between. The CDR3 has 14 residues. Germline CDR1 is SGHDT and CDR2 is YYEEEE. This chain links TRBV5-6 with TRBJ1-5; D is perhaps TRBD1 (6 bases). The material was PBMCs, obtained around atezolizumab (anti-PD-L1) treatment. This TCR derives from a man aged 55 to 70 with urothelial cancer. The CDR3 region has the DNA TGTGCCAGCAGCCGAACAGGGTACAATCAGCCCCAGCATTTT. It translates to CASSRTGYNQPQHF. Full variable domain (remainder filled in from reference TRBV5-6 and TRBJ1-5): DAGVTQSPTHLIKTRGQQVTLRCSPKSGHDTVSWYQQALGQGPQFIFQYYEEEERQRGNFPDRFSGHQFPNYSSELNVNALLLGDSALYLCASSRTGYNQPQHFGDGTRLSIL.